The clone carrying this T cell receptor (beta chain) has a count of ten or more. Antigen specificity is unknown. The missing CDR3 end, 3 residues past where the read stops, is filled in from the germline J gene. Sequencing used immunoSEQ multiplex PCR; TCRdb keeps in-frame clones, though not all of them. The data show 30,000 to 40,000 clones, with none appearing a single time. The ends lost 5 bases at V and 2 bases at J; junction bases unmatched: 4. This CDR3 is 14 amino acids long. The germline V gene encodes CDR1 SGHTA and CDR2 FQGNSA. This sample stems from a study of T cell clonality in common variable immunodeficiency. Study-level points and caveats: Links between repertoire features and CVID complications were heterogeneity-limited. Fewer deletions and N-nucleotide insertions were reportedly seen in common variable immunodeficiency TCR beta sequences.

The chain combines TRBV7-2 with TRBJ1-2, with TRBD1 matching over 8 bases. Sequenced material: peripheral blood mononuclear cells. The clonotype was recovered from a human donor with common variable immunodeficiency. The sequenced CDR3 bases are TGTGCCAGCAGCCCAGGGGGCGCAAACTATGGC. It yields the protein CASSPGGANYG. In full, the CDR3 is CASSPGGANYGYTF.